This record concerns one TCR beta chain sequence. The data originate from a study of blood T cell repertoires in COVID-19. Overall study: The United States, Italy and Spain were the sources of the acute and convalescent COVID-19 samples.

This CDR3 contains 18 residues. The germline V gene has CDR1 KGHSH and CDR2 LQKENI. Trimming took 3 bases from V and 3 from J; bases not matched to a gene: 13. As processed by the authors: Reference gene primer amplification gave estimated nucleated cell counts. Sequencing was performed with immunoSEQ multiplex PCR; in TCRdb, only in-frame clones are kept and a portion is missing. The V and J calls and the clone size are those of that table, but D and trimming were determined from the DNA. The repertoire includes some 150,000 clones, more than 80% of them detected once, and roughly 15% sits in the top ten.

The chain uses TRBV18 and TRBJ2-4, with 8 bases identical to TRBD1. Sequencing was performed on peripheral blood. The clonotype comes from a woman aged 40 to 50 with acute or convalescent COVID-19. The CDR3, as DNA: TGTGCCAGCTCACCGACAGGGGCAACCCCATCTCACAAAAACATTCAGTACTTC. It codes for CASSPTGATPSHKNIQYF.